The next 8 T cell receptor beta chains were all read from a single sample in a study of shared clonotypes between healthy human individuals. TCRdb's table, derived via immunoSEQ multiplex PCR, lists solely in-frame clones and lacks some. The sample consists of 2 million to 3 million clones, around nine tenths of them appearing once. Material: naive CD4+ T cells sorted from blood. Subset meaning: CD45RA+ positively selected. All receptors derive from a man between 18 and 29 years old in good health.

As for this clone: Distinct nucleotide sequences in the sample also encode this CDR3. V is TRBV5-1 and J is TRBJ1-4; D unclear. There are 14 residues in the CDR3. CDR1 and CDR2 (germline): SGHRS, YFSETQ. Trimming removed 2 bases from V and 1 base from J, with 6 bases in between. The CDR3 region has the DNA TGCGCCAGCAGCTTAGGTGGAACTAATGAAAAACTGTTTTTT. Protein product: CASSLGGTNEKLFF.

The CDR3 bases are TGTGCCAGCAGCTTGGGACTAGCGACCGGGGAGCTGTTTTTT. Its translation is CASSLGLATGELFF. V gene TRBV5-4 combines with J gene TRBJ2-2, with 8 bases fitting TRBD2. Losses at the gene ends were 0 bases for V and 5 bases for J; bases not matched to a gene: 0. The CDR3 covers 14 residues. Looked up from germline, CDR1 is SGHNT and CDR2 is YYREEE (reference sequence).

V and J are TRBV7-2 and TRBJ2-1; 11 bases are shared with TRBD2. Germline CDR1 SGHTA, CDR2 FQGNSA. The CDR3 runs to 19 residues. V was pared by 5 bases and J by 3 bases, with 15 bases of the junction left unmatched. Here the CDR3 reads CASSRRSLSGRDYYNEQFF. The CDR3 DNA reads as TGTGCCAGCAGCCGCAGGTCCCTTAGCGGGAGGGATTACTACAATGAGCAGTTCTTC.

V gene TRBV28 combines with J gene TRBJ1-2; D uncertain. CDR3 length: 14 amino acids. Germline V gene sequence: CDR1 MDHEN, CDR2 SYDVKM. With 2 bases removed from V and 7 bases from J, the gap between germline ends came to 14 bases. CDR3 sequence reads: CASSLTLGEAGYTF. The CDR3 DNA reads TGTGCCAGCAGTTTAACCCTTGGGGAGGCTGGCTACACCTTC.

The CDR3 is CASSSTSVDEQFF. In DNA, the CDR3 is TGTGCCAGTAGCTCGACTAGTGTCGATGAGCAGTTCTTC. The J gene is TRBJ2-1, the V gene TRBV19; D possibly corresponds to TRBD2 (6 bases). V dropped 6 bases and J dropped 8 bases, with 14 bases sitting between them. Germline CDR1 is LNHDA and CDR2 is SQIVND (reference sequence). CDR3 length: 13 residues.

The CDR3 DNA reads as TGTGCCAGCAGCAAAAGTGAAGGGGGTGGGCAGCCCCAGCATTTT. As protein: CASSKSEGGGQPQHF. The chain joins TRBV21-1 to TRBJ1-5; TRBD1, the D gene given by the table, was not confirmed from the DNA. TRBV21-1 is a documented pseudogene. This CDR3 is built from 15 residues.

The CDR3: CASSLVFQNNSPLHF. For the CDR3, the DNA is TGTGCCAGCAGCTTAGTGTTCCAGAATAATTCACCCCTCCACTTT. The chain is built from TRBV11-2 and TRBJ1-6; D gene ambiguous. CDR1 is SGHAT, CDR2 FQNNGV, per germline. The CDR3 runs to 15 residues. V gave up 1 base and J gave up 5 bases, with 9 bases separating them.

As for this clone: The sample contains more than one DNA sequence encoding this CDR3. This chain uses TRBV5-1 with TRBJ2-7; 8 bases align to TRBD1. CDR3 length equals 13 residues. Unmatched junction bases numbered 3, after V lost 4 bases and J lost 3 bases. Germline CDR1 is SGHRS and CDR2 is YFSETQ. CDR3 sequence (DNA): TGCGCCAGCAGCACTGGGACAGGCTACGAGCAGTACTTC. Translation gives CASSTGTGYEQYF.